This T cell receptor beta chain was captured in a study of T cell responses to AZD1222 COVID-19 vaccine. Study overall: The study pooled second doses at about 4 or about 12 weeks.

Findings and caveats of the study: Clonal diversity may have been underestimated in mostly white British donors. Samples come after the peak T cell response, not at day 14. Of the AZD1222 recipients, only five to seven were seropositive at baseline.

The CDR3 runs to 13 residues. The germline CDR1 and CDR2 sequences are MNHNY and SVGAGI (reference sequence). This clone showed up just once. Its antigen is undetermined. Sequence at one end of the junction differs from germline and may be a read error. This table comes from immunoSEQ multiplex PCR, and its TCRdb copy is limited to in-frame clones, with some not included. The repertoire includes some 120,000 clones, 90% of them detected once, and more than 6% sits in the top ten. The sequences come from peripheral blood, collected on day 0 of AZD1222 vaccination. This sequence was found in an adult in good health. The chain combines TRBV6-6 with TRBJ2-7, with 7 positions matching TRBD1. This chain's CDR3 is CASSYSDPGGEDF. CDR3 sequence (DNA): TGTGCCAGCAGTTACTCGGATCCAGGGGGAGAAGACTTC.